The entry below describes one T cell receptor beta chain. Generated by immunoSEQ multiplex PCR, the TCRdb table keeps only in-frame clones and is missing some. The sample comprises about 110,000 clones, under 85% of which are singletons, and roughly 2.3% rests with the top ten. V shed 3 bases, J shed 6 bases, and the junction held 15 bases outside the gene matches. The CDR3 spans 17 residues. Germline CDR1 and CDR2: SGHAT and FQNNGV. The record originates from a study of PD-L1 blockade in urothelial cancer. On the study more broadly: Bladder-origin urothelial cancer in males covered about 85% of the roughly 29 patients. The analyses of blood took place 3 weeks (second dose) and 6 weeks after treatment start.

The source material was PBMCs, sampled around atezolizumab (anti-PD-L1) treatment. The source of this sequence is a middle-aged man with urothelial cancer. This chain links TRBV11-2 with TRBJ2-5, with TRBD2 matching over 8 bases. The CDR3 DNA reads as TGTGCCAGCAGCTTCCCACGGGAGGGCCGCAGCGAGAAGACCCAGTACTTC. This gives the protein CASSFPREGRSEKTQYF.